This T cell receptor (beta chain) comes out of a study of T cell changes during pregnancy in multiple sclerosis. The protocol was immunoSEQ multiplex PCR, while the TCRdb copy is restricted to in-frame clones and leaves out a portion. Of fewer than 60,000 clones listed, about 92% are singletons. The V segment lost 1 base and the J segment 6 bases; nucleotides outside the gene matches: 2. CDR1 and CDR2 (germline): SGHTA, FQGNSA. CDR3 size: 13 residues. The clonotype was recovered from a female donor in good health, enrolled as a control in a pregnancy study. This sample comprised peripheral blood, obtained in the third trimester of pregnancy. The chain employs TRBV7-2 and TRBJ2-7, with 8 bases that match TRBD2. In nucleotides, the CDR3 is TGTGCCAGCAGCTTAGAAGCGGGAGTCGAGCAGTACTTC. It encodes CASSLEAGVEQYF.